This section outlines one TCR beta chain sequence together with its context. These data belong to a study of regulatory T cells in long-lasting Graves disease. Overall study context: Antithyroid drugs had been taken by newly diagnosed Graves' patients for under 3 months.

According to the study, TCR beta libraries were built with iRepertoire HTBI primers and CDR3-region Arm-PCR. TCRdb fed the multiplex PCR reads into MiXCR, producing one record per CDR3 protein. Of approximately 350,000 distinct CDR3 sequences listed, around 17% were seen once; the top ten hold 25% to 30%. Documented time point: newly diagnosed GD, antithyroid drugs for less than 3 months. The TCR library was prepared using RNA isolated from PBMCs. The peripheral blood volume drawn was approximately 9 milliliters, and it was collected into EDTA tubes. The sample was also linked to a second study, of T cells in Graves' hyperthyroidism and ophthalmopathy. That paper notes: The diagnoses drew upon clinical symptoms, serum thyroxine and TRAb, thyroid ultrasound and orbital computed tomography. Carried out on the TCR CDR3, a first-round RT-PCR used the HTBI primer set.

This specimen consisted of peripheral blood mononuclear cells (PBMCs), obtained at new diagnosis, from a patient treated with antithyroid drugs. The sequence came from a man aged 40-49 years with Graves disease.

The CDR3 sequence is CSVLEGPMNTEAFF. Written as DNA, the CDR3 is TGCAGCGTTTTAGAGGGACCCATGAACACTGAAGCTTTCTTT. The rearrangement links TRBV29-1 to TRBJ1-1; tentative D call: TRBD1 (5 bases). Germline V gene data show CDR1 as SQVTM and CDR2 as ANQGSEA. V was pared by 5 bases and J by 0 bases, with 13 bases between. The CDR3 has 14 residues.